These T cell receptor beta chains were read from a single sample in a study of cytomegalovirus exposure and HLA in healthy donors. Produced via immunoSEQ multiplex PCR; TCRdb's table is partial and in-frame only. The sample table includes about 79,000 clones. Sequenced: PBMCs. Source of these receptors: a man aged 25-40 years in good health and CMV-seronegative. Each CDR3 is given with its conserved first and last residue. The D gene is left open where the match is weak.

>TRBJ1-1|TRBD1|TRBV2
CASSNSGGRGTEAFF
TGTGCCAGCAGTAACTCAGGGGGCAGGGGCACTGAAGCTTTCTTT
>TRBJ2-5|TRBD2|TRBV5-1
CASSRDYRQETQYF
TGCGCCAGCAGCCGGGACTACCGCCAAGAGACCCAGTACTTC
>TRBJ2-1|TRBD2|TRBV19
CASSSPPSGSYNEQFF
TGTGCCAGTAGTTCACCACCTAGCGGCTCCTACAATGAGCAGTTCTTC
>TRBJ1-2|-|TRBV7-2
CASSLGGKYGYTF
TGTGCCAGCAGCTTAGGCGGAAAATATGGCTACACCTTC
>TRBJ2-7|TRBD2|TRBV7-2
CASSLDGPGGGAYEQYF
TGTGCCAGCAGCTTAGACGGCCCGGGCGGGGGGGCCTACGAGCAGTACTTC
>TRBJ1-2|-|TRBV20-1
CSARDRYGYTF
TGCAGTGCTAGAGACCGCTATGGCTACACCTTC
>TRBJ2-5|TRBD2|TRBV9
CASSVQTGGTQETQYF
TGTGCCAGCAGCGTACAGACGGGGGGTACACAAGAGACCCAGTACTTC
>TRBJ1-2|TRBD1|TRBV5-6
CASSRDSFYGYTF
TGTGCCAGCAGCCGGGACAGTTTCTATGGCTACACCTTC
>TRBJ2-2|TRBD1|TRBV6-5
CASSYLQGAAGELFF
TGTGCCAGCAGCTACCTCCAGGGGGCGGCCGGGGAGCTGTTTTTT
>TRBJ2-7|TRBD2|TRBV2
CASQALAGDPAEQYF
TGTGCCAGCCAGGCTCTGGCGGGAGACCCCGCCGAGCAGTACTTC
>TRBJ1-1|TRBD1|TRBV18
CASSPPGQGMRTEAFF
TGTGCCAGCTCACCGCCGGGACAGGGGATGCGAACTGAAGCTTTCTTT
>TRBJ1-2|TRBD1|TRBV28
CASSLLGGGTGDGYTF
TGTGCCAGCAGTCTTCTCGGAGGCGGGACAGGGGATGGCTACACCTTC
>TRBJ2-1|TRBD2|TRBV6-5
CASSSLAGVGDEQFF
TGTGCCAGCAGTTCACTAGCGGGGGTAGGCGATGAGCAGTTCTTC
>TRBJ1-2|-|TRBV5-1
CASSLVPSAASYGYTF
TGCGCCAGCAGCTTGGTCCCGAGTGCGGCTAGCTATGGCTACACCTTC
>TRBJ2-7|-|TRBV7-7
CASSFIGPGGF
TGTGCCAGCAGCTTTATCGGTCCCGGTGGCTTC
>TRBJ1-5|-|TRBV6-5
CASSERQGNQPQHF
TGTGCCAGCAGTGAAAGACAGGGCAATCAGCCCCAGCATTTT
>TRBJ2-1|TRBD2|TRBV5-4
CASTTQLAGGGEQFF
TGTGCCAGCACCACCCAACTAGCGGGGGGAGGTGAGCAGTTCTTC
>TRBJ2-3|TRBD2|TRBV4-3
CASSQGLAGWGSTDTQYF
TGCGCCAGCAGCCAAGGTCTAGCGGGATGGGGGAGCACAGATACGCAGTATTTT
>TRBJ2-7|TRBD1|TRBV5-1
CASSPRTGAYEQYF
TGCGCCAGCAGCCCAAGGACAGGCGCCTACGAGCAGTACTTC
>TRBJ2-1|TRBD2|TRBV7-9
CASSSPGLYNEQFF
TGTGCCAGCAGCTCACCGGGACTATACAATGAGCAGTTCTTC
>TRBJ2-2|TRBD1|TRBV2
CASRDRVNTGELFF
TGTGCCAGCAGGGACAGGGTGAACACCGGGGAGCTGTTTTTT
>TRBJ1-1|-|TRBV19
CASSSRRGAQAFF
TGTGCCAGTAGTAGCCGCCGGGGGGCGCAAGCTTTCTTT
>TRBJ2-2|-|TRBV4-3
CASSQPDVRERRTGELFF
TGCGCCAGCAGCCAACCGGATGTGAGGGAGCGTCGGACCGGGGAGCTGTTTTTT
>TRBJ1-5|TRBD1|TRBV7-9
CASSFGTGYGQPQHF
TGTGCCAGCAGCTTTGGGACAGGGTATGGGCAGCCCCAGCATTTT
>TRBJ2-7|TRBD1|TRBV18
CASSPGTGNEQYF
TGTGCCAGCTCACCAGGGACAGGGAACGAGCAGTACTTC
>TRBJ2-2|TRBD1|TRBV7-3
CASSLTGQDNTGELFF
TGTGCCAGCAGCTTAACGGGACAGGATAACACCGGGGAGCTGTTTTTT
>TRBJ2-7|-|TRBV7-2
CASRLQGSSYEQYF
TGTGCCAGCAGGCTCCAGGGTAGCTCCTACGAGCAGTACTTC
>TRBJ2-2|-|TRBV5-8
CASSLAYSFTGELFF
TGTGCCAGCAGCTTGGCCTATAGCTTCACCGGGGAGCTGTTTTTT
>TRBJ1-1|-|TRBV6-1
CASSEVGRNTEAFF
TGTGCCAGCAGTGAAGTAGGGAGAAACACTGAAGCTTTCTTT
>TRBJ2-2|TRBD2|TRBV7-9
CARKPVKRENTGELFF
TGTGCCAGGAAGCCGGTTAAGCGGGAGAACACCGGGGAGCTGTTTTTT
>TRBJ2-3|TRBD1|TRBV5-1
CASSLADRDDFSTDTQYF
TGCGCCAGCAGCTTGGCAGACAGGGATGACTTTAGCACAGATACGCAGTATTTT
>TRBJ1-4|-|TRBV5-6
CASSLVGGPGEKLFF
TGTGCCAGCAGCTTGGTGGGGGGGCCGGGGGAAAAACTGTTTTTT
>TRBJ1-1|-|TRBV9
CASSPINRGDTEAFF
TGTGCCAGCAGCCCCATCAATCGGGGGGACACTGAAGCTTTCTTT
>TRBJ1-6|TRBD1|TRBV5-1
CASSLEDRGHSPLHF
TGCGCCAGCAGCTTGGAGGACAGGGGACATTCACCCCTCCACTTT
>TRBJ1-2|-|TRBV5-1
CASSLEGVRGYTF
TGCGCCAGCAGCTTGGAAGGGGTTCGGGGCTACACCTTC
>TRBJ2-7|-|TRBV18
CASSYADSYEQYF
TGTGCCAGCTCTTATGCGGATTCCTACGAGCAGTACTTC
>TRBJ1-1|-|TRBV5-1
CASSLGQAPGTEAFF
TGCGCCAGCAGCTTGGGACAGGCACCGGGCACTGAAGCTTTCTTT
>TRBJ2-7|TRBD1|TRBV5-1
CASSMGGQGTIYEQYF
TGCGCCAGCAGCATGGGCGGACAGGGGACAATATACGAGCAGTACTTC
>TRBJ2-7|-|TRBV6-6
CASSPRTRSSYEQYF
TGTGCCAGCAGCCCCCGCACTAGGAGCTCCTACGAGCAGTACTTC
>TRBJ2-2|-|TRBV5-6
CASSASLGRDYTGELFF
TGTGCCAGCAGCGCGAGTCTAGGCCGGGACTACACCGGGGAGCTGTTTTTT
>TRBJ2-7|TRBD1|TRBV7-6
CASSLTTGQATYEQYF
TGTGCCAGCAGCCTCACAACGGGACAGGCCACCTACGAGCAGTACTTC
>TRBJ1-1|TRBD1|TRBV18
CASSPLTGGDYTEAFF
TGTGCCAGCTCACCGCTGACAGGGGGCGACTACACTGAAGCTTTCTTT
>TRBJ1-4|-|TRBV5-1
CASRRGGPSVEKLFF
TGCGCCAGCAGGAGGGGGGGACCGTCGGTCGAAAAACTGTTTTTT
>TRBJ1-2|-|TRBV7-2
CASSLAQTDYGYTF
TGTGCCAGCAGCTTAGCGCAGACAGATTATGGCTACACCTTC
>TRBJ1-2|TRBD1|TRBV5-6
CASSLGRDRAGYTF
TGTGCCAGCAGCTTGGGCCGGGACAGGGCTGGCTACACCTTC
>TRBJ2-1|TRBD2|TRBV15
CATGGAGGDNEQFF
TGTGCCACCGGAGGAGCGGGAGGTGACAATGAGCAGTTCTTC
>TRBJ2-7|-|TRBV11-3
CASSLSGTPYF
TGTGCCAGCAGCTTATCCGGGACTCCTTACTTC
>TRBJ1-4|TRBD1|TRBV5-1
CASSGTATIGEKLFF
TGCGCCAGCAGCGGGACAGCGACAATCGGGGAAAAACTGTTTTTT
>TRBJ1-5|TRBD1|TRBV6-1
CASSGTGAFNQPQHF
TGTGCCAGCAGTGGGACAGGGGCCTTCAATCAGCCCCAGCATTTT